Below are 12 T cell receptor beta chains sequenced from a single sample in a study of response to subunit inactivated influenza vaccine. MiXCR, run by TCRdb on the RT-PCR reads, gives a single entry per CDR3 protein. The table lists some 640,000 distinct CDR3 sequences, about 14% of them singletons, with around 7% in the top ten. Sequencing used PBMCs from blood, obtained around 15 days before vaccination. These receptor sequences come from a man in his fifties or sixties who received an inactivated influenza vaccine.

This clonotype was picked up a small number of times. This chain joins TRBV2 and TRBJ2-7; D is undetermined. V was shortened by 7 bases and J by 0 bases, with 13 bases between the two germline ends. CDR3 length: 14 amino acids. Germline V gene data show CDR1 as SNHLY and CDR2 as FYNNEI. The CDR3 here is CASTETGSSYEQYF. The DNA of the CDR3 is TGTGCCAGCACTGAGACGGGCAGCTCCTACGAGCAGTACTTC.

This chain links TRBV3-1 with TRBJ2-5; TRBD2 aligns across 11 bases. J was trimmed by 2 bases and V by 4 bases; bases with no gene match: 6. Germline CDR1 and CDR2: LGHDT and YNNKEL (reference sequence). This CDR3 has 16 amino acids. CDR3 nucleotide sequence: TGTGCCAGCAGCCCCCCGGGACTAGCGGTACAAGAGACCCAGTACTTC. Translated: CASSPPGLAVQETQYF.

This clonotype was seen only a few times. The gene calls are TRBV20-1 and TRBJ1-4, with TRBD1 identical over 7 bases. The germline V gene encodes CDR1 DFQATT and CDR2 SNEGSKA (reference sequence). The CDR3 is made up of 14 amino acids. Unmatched junction bases numbered 0, after V lost 2 bases and J lost 0 bases. In DNA, the CDR3 is TGCAGTGCTAGAACAGGGGCAACTAATGAAAAACTGTTTTTT. Protein product: CSARTGATNEKLFF.

This CDR3 is CASSDYPYEQYF. The CDR3 DNA follows: TGTGCCAGCAGCGACTACCCCTACGAGCAGTACTTC. The V call is TRBV7-2, the J call TRBJ2-7; TRBD2 is a possible D gene (5 bases). CDR1 is SGHTA, CDR2 FQGNSA, per germline. The CDR3 has 12 amino acids. V was clipped by 5 bases and J by 2 bases, with 7 bases between them.

This clonotype has a count of ten or more. This rearrangement joins TRBV5-1 to TRBJ2-1; D gene unclear. With 0 bases removed from V and 2 bases from J, the gap between germline ends came to 3 bases. In germline, CDR1 is SGHRS, CDR2 YFSETQ. There are 13 residues in the CDR3. CDR3 amino acids: CASSLEAYNEQFF. In DNA form, the CDR3 reads TGCGCCAGCAGCTTGGAAGCCTACAATGAGCAGTTCTTC.

This clonotype was counted ten times or more. The V call is TRBV27, the J call TRBJ2-7, with D perhaps matching TRBD1 (5 bases). The germline V gene encodes CDR1 MNHEY and CDR2 SMNVEV (reference sequence). V shed 0 bases and J shed 2 bases, with 8 bases lying between them. This CDR3 region has 14 residues. CDR3 bases: TGTGCCAGCAGTTTATCCGGCAGGGCCTACGAGCAGTACTTC. It encodes CASSLSGRAYEQYF.

This chain joins TRBV4-1 and TRBJ2-7; 10 bases align to TRBD2. This CDR3 contains 15 residues. The germline gives CDR1 MGHRA, CDR2 YSYEKL. V was pared by 6 bases and J by 1 base, with 6 bases of the junction left unmatched. CDR3 residues: CASSRASGRSYEQYF. Written as DNA, the CDR3 is TGCGCCAGCAGTCGAGCTAGCGGGAGATCCTACGAGCAGTACTTC.

This sequence joins TRBV4-2 and TRBJ2-7, with D possibly matching TRBD1 (5 bases). CDR3 length: 14 amino acids. Germline V gene sequence: CDR1 LGHNA, CDR2 YNFKEQ. The V gene lost 4 bases and the J gene lost 1 base, with 11 bases spanning the gap. In DNA, the CDR3 is TGTGCCAGCAGCCCATATCCAGGGTCCTACGAGCAGTACTTC. This translates into CASSPYPGSYEQYF.

This clonotype was seen repeatedly, ten times or more. The rearrangement uses TRBV5-1 and TRBJ2-5; D may be TRBD1 (5 bases). The CDR3 is 14 amino acids. V gave up 2 bases and J gave up 4 bases, with 12 bases separating them. Germline CDR1 reads SGHRS; CDR2 reads YFSETQ. This CDR3 reads CASSFQGRGETQYF. CDR3 in DNA: TGCGCCAGCAGCTTCCAGGGTAGGGGAGAGACCCAGTACTTC.

CDR3 region: CASSRETGRSNEQFF. CDR3 DNA sequence: TGTGCCAGCAGCCGGGAAACAGGGAGGTCGAATGAGCAGTTCTTC. V is TRBV7-9 and J is TRBJ2-1; D may match TRBD1 or TRBD2 (6 bases each). Germline V gene sequence: CDR1 SEHNR, CDR2 FQNEAQ (reference sequence). The length of the CDR3 is 15 residues. The V gene lost 5 bases and the J gene lost 7 bases, with 18 bases spanning the gap. Using reference TRBV7-9 and TRBJ2-1 for the parts outside the CDR3, the full variable domain is DTGVSQNPRHKITKRGQNVTFRCDPISEHNRLYWYRQTLGQGPEFLTYFQNEAQLEKSRLLSDRFSAERPKGSFSTLEIQRTEQGDSAMYLCASSRETGRSNEQFFGPGTRLTVL.

J is TRBJ2-3 and V is TRBV5-8, with D perhaps matching TRBD1 or TRBD2 (5 bases each). The germline V gene encodes CDR1 SGHTS and CDR2 YDEGEE. Trimming left V 4 bases short and J 0 bases short, with 15 bases between. CDR3 length equals 16 residues. The CDR3 is CASSPVSGRSTDTQYF. CDR3 nucleotide sequence: TGTGCCAGCAGCCCGGTATCGGGACGGAGCACAGATACGCAGTATTTT.

The chain couples TRBV6-2 or TRBV6-3 to TRBJ2-7, with D perhaps TRBD1 (6 bases). From germline, CDR1 is MNHEY and CDR2 SVGEGT. Trimming took off 0 bases at V and 0 bases at J, with 15 bases between the two ends. The CDR3 totals 17 residues. CDR3 in amino acids: CASSYSGAGARSYEQYF. Written as DNA, the CDR3 is TGTGCCAGCAGTTACTCGGGAGCAGGGGCCCGCTCCTACGAGCAGTACTTC.